These 10 T cell receptor beta chains were sequenced from one sample in a study of T cells in Graves' hyperthyroidism and ophthalmopathy. RNA transcripts gave rise to amplified TCR beta CDR3 regions. A set of HTBI primers served as the primers for a first-round RT-PCR of the TCR CDR3. A single record per CDR3 protein comes from TCRdb applying MiXCR to the multiplex PCR reads. The sample records 310,000 or so distinct CDR3 sequences, about a sixth being singletons. Sequenced: blood. The receptors come from a woman aged 55-75 years with Graves' ophthalmopathy.

Remarks on this clonotype: A read error may explain this, as a much larger clone is one base away. This sequence joins TRBV4-1 and TRBJ1-5; D not resolved. Germline V lookup: CDR1 MGHRA, CDR2 YSYEKL. The CDR3 is made up of 16 amino acids. This CDR3 reads CASSQDSSFGNRPQHF. CDR3 bases: TGCGCCAGCAGCCAAGATTCCAGTTTTGGCAATCGGCCCCAGCATTTT.

The chain links TRBV29-1 to TRBJ2-2, with D uncertain. The CDR3 loop spans 13 amino acids. The V end lost 7 bases, the J end lost 0 bases, and 9 bases lay between the germline ends. CDR1 is SQVTM and CDR2 is ANQGSEA in the germline V gene. The chain's CDR3 is CSAWIPNTGELFF. CDR3 nucleotide sequence: TGCAGCGCGTGGATCCCGAACACCGGGGAGCTGTTTTTT.

Only a few counts were recorded for this clonotype. This chain links TRBV18 with TRBJ2-4, with a weak D call TRBD2 (5 bases). The CDR3 loop spans 15 amino acids. Germline-derived CDR1 and CDR2 are KGHSH and LQKENI. Trimming left V 2 bases short and J 8 bases short, with 16 bases between. CDR3 coding DNA: TGTGCCAGCTCACCATACCGAGGGAATGGGGACATTCAGTACTTC. Amino acid sequence: CASSPYRGNGDIQYF. The variable domain in full, completed from reference TRBV18 and TRBJ2-4, reads NAGVMQNPRHLVRRRGQEARLRCSPMKGHSHVYWYRQLPEEGLKFMVYLQKENIIDESGMPKERFSAEFPKEGPSILRIQQVVRGDSAAYFCASSPYRGNGDIQYFGAGTRLSVL.

The rearrangement links TRBV7-9 to TRBJ1-1; D uncertain. Germline CDR1 SEHNR, CDR2 FQNEAQ (reference sequence). CDR3 length: 12 residues. V lost 5 bases to trimming and J lost 4 bases, with 8 bases between them. The CDR3 nucleotides read TGTGCCAGCAGCCGGTCGGGCACTGAAGCTTTCTTT. This translates into CASSRSGTEAFF.

V gene TRBV11-2 combines with J gene TRBJ2-1; perhaps TRBD2 as D (5 bases). The length of the CDR3 is 16 residues. The V gene's germline CDR1 is SGHAT and CDR2 FQNNGV. V was shortened by 4 bases and J by 3 bases, with 16 bases between the two germline ends. This chain's CDR3 is CASSSTELAGYNEQFF. DNA of the CDR3: TGTGCCAGCAGCTCTACGGAGCTAGCTGGCTACAATGAGCAGTTCTTC.

Ten or more counts support this clonotype. The V call is TRBV10-3, the J call TRBJ1-1; D might be TRBD1 (5 bases). In germline, CDR1 is ENHRY, CDR2 SYGVKD. V shed 6 bases and J shed 1 base, with 9 bases lying between them. The CDR3 contains 13 residues. The CDR3 loop reads CAISGAQNTEAFF. CDR3 sequence (DNA): TGTGCCATCAGCGGGGCCCAGAACACTGAAGCTTTCTTT.

This clonotype has more than one count but fewer than ten. The rearrangement joins TRBV4-3 to TRBJ2-7; D is perhaps TRBD2 (5 bases). The ends were cut back, 2 bases at V and 3 bases at J, with 14 bases in the middle. The CDR3 length is 15 residues. The germline V gene has CDR1 LGHNA and CDR2 YSLEER. As DNA, the CDR3 is TGCGCCAGCAGCCAAAACGGACGGGGAATCTACGAGCAGTACTTC. Encoded protein: CASSQNGRGIYEQYF.

This clonotype was picked up many times. The chain has TRBV7-2 and TRBJ1-1; possible D gene TRBD1, 5 bases. The CDR3 length is 15 residues. The germline gives CDR1 SGHTA, CDR2 FQGNSA. The ends were cut back, 1 base at V and 4 bases at J, with 13 bases in the middle. The CDR3 here is CASSLGGVIGTEAFF. CDR3 nucleotides: TGTGCCAGCAGCTTAGGAGGGGTTATCGGCACTGAAGCTTTCTTT.

This clonotype showed up many times. V usage is TRBV28 and J usage is TRBJ1-1; a possible D gene is TRBD1 (5 bases). CDR3 size: 14 residues. V lost 5 bases and J 2 bases, leaving 12 bases between the germline ends. Germline CDR1 reads MDHEN; CDR2 reads SYDVKM. The CDR3 coding sequence is TGTGCCAGCAGTATTACAGGTGGCAACACTGAAGCTTTCTTT. As protein: CASSITGGNTEAFF.

Ten or more counts support this clonotype. The rearrangement uses TRBV18 and TRBJ2-5, with TRBD1 matching 7 bases. Germline V gene data show CDR1 as KGHSH and CDR2 as LQKENI. With V trimmed by 5 bases and J by 1 base, 1 base remained unmatched. The CDR3 is made up of 13 amino acids. Here the CDR3 DNA reads TGTGCCAGCTCAGGGACAGCCCAAGAGACCCAGTACTTC. Translated: CASSGTAQETQYF.